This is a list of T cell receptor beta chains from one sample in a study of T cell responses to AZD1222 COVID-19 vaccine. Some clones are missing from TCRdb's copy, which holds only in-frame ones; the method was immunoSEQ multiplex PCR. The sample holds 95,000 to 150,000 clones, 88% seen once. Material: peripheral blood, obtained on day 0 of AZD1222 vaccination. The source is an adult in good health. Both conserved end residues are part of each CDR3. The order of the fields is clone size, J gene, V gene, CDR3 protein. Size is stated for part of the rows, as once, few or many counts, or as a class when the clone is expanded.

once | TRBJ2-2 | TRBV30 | CAWGTGNTGELFF
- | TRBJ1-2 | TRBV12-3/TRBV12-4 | CASSLAREHGYTF
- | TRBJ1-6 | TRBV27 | CASRGQGSYNSPLHF
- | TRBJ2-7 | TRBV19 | CASSGYYEQYF
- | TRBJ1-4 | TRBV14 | CASSQARFQNEKLFF
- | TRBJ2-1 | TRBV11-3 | CASSSDRGPAYNEQFF
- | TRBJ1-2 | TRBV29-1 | CSVTWSGYGYTF
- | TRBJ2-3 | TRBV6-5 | CASSYYGGRIDTQYF
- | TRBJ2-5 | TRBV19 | CASRAVGQLQEPQYF
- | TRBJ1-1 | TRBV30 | CALGPNTEAFF
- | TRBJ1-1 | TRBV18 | CASSPRQGGTNTEAFF
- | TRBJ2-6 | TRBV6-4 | CASSEQASGANVLTF
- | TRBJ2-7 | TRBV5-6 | CASSLVNEQYF
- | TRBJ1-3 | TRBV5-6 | CASSRRTGSPGNTIYF
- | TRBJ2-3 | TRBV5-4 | CASSLGDTQYF
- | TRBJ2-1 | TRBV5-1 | CASSLEARGGRELLRNEQFF
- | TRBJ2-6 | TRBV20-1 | CSASPVRGSGANVLTF
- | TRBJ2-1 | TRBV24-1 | CATSDFSGANYNEQFF
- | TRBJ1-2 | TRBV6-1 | CASSDPGGGGKANYGYTF
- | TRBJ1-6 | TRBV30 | CAWSVQGDGYRNSPLHF
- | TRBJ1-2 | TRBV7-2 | CASSSTGFLVGYTF
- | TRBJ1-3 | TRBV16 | CASSHSSTPSSGNTIYF
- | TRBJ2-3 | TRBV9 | CASSGSDTQYF
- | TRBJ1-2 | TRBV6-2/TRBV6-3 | CASSYGTYYGYTF
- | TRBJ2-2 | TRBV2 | CASRPLTSSGTGELFF
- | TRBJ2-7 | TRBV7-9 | CASSLSAHEQYF
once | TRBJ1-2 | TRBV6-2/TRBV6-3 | CASSRDAPAYGYTF
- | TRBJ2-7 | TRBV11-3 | CASSFRGYSYEQYF
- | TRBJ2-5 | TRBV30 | CAWTGGRETQYF
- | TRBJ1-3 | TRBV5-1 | CASSLEGTVGNTIYF
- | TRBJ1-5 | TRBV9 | CASSGPGQYSNQPQHF
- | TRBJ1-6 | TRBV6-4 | CASSEGTSGSPLHF
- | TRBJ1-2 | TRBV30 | CAWSVWGNGYTF
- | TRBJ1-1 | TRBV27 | CASSIGHLNTEAFF
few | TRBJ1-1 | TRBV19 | CASSIGVRTGNTEAFF
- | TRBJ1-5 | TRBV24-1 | CAAQGDSNQPQHF
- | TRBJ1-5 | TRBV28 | CASSLTGQDQPQHF
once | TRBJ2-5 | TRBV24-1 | CATSDLEGAGTQYF
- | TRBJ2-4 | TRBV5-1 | CASSGTGDIRAKNIQYF
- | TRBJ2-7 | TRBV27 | CASSLWSSGFRGEQYF
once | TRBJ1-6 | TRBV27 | CASSLHPGRDSPLHF
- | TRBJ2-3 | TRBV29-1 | CSAGGQGWADTQYF
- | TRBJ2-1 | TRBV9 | CASSPRSSGNHNEQFF
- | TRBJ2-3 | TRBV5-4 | CASSPREGTDTQYF
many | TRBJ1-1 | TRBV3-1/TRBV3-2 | CASSQVAGQAFF
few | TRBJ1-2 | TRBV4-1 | CASNPTGVNYGYTF
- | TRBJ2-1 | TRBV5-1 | CASSRGPGTRLNEQFF
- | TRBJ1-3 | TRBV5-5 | CASSHQGVAGNTIYF
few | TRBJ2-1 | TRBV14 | CASSQMGQGGYNEQFF
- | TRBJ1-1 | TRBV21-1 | CASSFTGTEAFF
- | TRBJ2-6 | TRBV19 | CASSIVKKSGANVLTF
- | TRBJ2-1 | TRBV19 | CASERSSSYNEQFF
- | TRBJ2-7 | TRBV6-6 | CASSSQGTYEQYF